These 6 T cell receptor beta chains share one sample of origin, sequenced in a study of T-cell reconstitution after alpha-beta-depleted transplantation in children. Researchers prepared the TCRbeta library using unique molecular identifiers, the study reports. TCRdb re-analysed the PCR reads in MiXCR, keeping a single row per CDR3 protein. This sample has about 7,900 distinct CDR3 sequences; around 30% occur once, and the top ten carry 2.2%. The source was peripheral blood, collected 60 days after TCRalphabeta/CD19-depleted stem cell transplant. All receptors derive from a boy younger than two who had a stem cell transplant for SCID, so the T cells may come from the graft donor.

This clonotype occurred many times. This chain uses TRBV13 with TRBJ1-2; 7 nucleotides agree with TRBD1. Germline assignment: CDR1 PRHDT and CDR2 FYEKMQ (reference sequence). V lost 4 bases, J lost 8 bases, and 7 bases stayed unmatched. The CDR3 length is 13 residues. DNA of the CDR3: TGTGCCAGCAGCTCCGACAGGGCGGACGGCTACACCTTC. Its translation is CASSSDRADGYTF.

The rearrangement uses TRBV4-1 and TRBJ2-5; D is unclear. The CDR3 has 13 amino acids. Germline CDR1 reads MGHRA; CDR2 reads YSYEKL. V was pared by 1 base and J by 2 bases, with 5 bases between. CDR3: CASSQVKQETQYF. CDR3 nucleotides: TGCGCCAGCAGCCAAGTCAAACAAGAGACCCAGTACTTC.

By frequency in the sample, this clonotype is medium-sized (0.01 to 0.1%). In DNA form, the CDR3 reads TGTGCCAGCAGTGAACTCACAGTTTATCAGCCCCAGCATTTT. The encoded protein is CASSELTVYQPQHF. The chain links TRBV2 to TRBJ1-5; D not resolved. The CDR3 has 14 residues. Germline V lookup: CDR1 SNHLY, CDR2 FYNNEI. V lost 2 bases and J lost 5, with 10 bases in between. Supplemented by reference TRBV2 and TRBJ1-5, the full variable domain reads EPEVTQTPSHQVTQMGQEVILRCVPISNHLYFYWYRQILGQKVEFLVSFYNNEISEKSEIFDDQFSVERPDGSNFTLKIRSTKLEDSAMYFCASSELTVYQPQHFGDGTRLSIL.

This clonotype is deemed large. CDR3 sequence: CASSPGQGPYEQYF. The CDR3 nucleotides read TGCGCCAGCAGCCCCGGACAGGGCCCCTACGAGCAGTACTTC. The rearrangement links TRBV5-1 to TRBJ2-7, with 8 bases identical to TRBD1. Per germline, CDR1 SGHRS and CDR2 YFSETQ. The J segment lost 2 bases and the V segment lost 4 bases, leaving 5 bases of the junction unmatched. This CDR3 has 14 residues.

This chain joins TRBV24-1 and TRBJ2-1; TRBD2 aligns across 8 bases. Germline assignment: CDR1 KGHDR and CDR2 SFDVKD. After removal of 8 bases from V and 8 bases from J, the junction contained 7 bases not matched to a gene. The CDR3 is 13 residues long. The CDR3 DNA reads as TGTGCCACCACTGAGGCGGGAGGAGATGAGCAGTTCTTC. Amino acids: CATTEAGGDEQFF.

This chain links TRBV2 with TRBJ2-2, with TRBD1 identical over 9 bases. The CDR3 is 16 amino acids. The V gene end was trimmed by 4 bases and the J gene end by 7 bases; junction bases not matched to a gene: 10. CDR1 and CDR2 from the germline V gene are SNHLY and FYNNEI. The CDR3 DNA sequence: TGTGCCAGCAGTGTTCTGGGACAGGGTAGTGGCGGGGAGCTGTTTTTT. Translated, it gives CASSVLGQGSGGELFF. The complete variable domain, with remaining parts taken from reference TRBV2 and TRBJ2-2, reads EPEVTQTPSHQVTQMGQEVILRCVPISNHLYFYWYRQILGQKVEFLVSFYNNEISEKSEIFDDQFSVERPDGSNFTLKIRSTKLEDSAMYFCASSVLGQGSGGELFFGEGSRLTVL.